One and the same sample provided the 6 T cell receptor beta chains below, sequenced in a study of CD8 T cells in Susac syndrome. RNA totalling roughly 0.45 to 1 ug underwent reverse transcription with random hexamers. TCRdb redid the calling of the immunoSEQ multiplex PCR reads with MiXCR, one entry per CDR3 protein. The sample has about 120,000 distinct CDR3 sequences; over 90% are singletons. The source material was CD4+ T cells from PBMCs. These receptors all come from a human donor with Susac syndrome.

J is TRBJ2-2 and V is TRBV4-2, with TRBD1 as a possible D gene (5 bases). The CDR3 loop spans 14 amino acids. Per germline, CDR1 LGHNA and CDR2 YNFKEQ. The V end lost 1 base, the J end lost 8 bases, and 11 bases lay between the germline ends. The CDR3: CASSQVGQGGELFF. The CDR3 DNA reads TGTGCCAGCAGCCAAGTGGGGCAGGGAGGGGAGCTGTTTTTT.

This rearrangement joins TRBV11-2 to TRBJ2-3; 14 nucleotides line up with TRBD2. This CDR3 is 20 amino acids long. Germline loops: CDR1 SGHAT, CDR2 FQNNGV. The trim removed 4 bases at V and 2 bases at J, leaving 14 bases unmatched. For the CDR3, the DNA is TGTGCCAGCAGCTCCCTACCCGGGACTAGCGGGAGAAAAGACACAGATACGCAGTATTTT. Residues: CASSSLPGTSGRKDTDTQYF.

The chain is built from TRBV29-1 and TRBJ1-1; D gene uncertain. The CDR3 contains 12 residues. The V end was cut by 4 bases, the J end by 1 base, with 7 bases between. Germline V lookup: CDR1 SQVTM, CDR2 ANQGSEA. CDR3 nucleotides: TGCAGCGTTGGACGTAGGAACACTGAAGCTTTCTTT. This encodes CSVGRRNTEAFF.

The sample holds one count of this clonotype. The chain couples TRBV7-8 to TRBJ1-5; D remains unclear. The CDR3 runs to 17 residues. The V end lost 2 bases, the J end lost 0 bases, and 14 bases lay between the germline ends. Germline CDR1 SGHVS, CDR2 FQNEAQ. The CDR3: CASSLISRTYSNQPQHF. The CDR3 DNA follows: TGTGCCAGCAGCTTAATAAGCAGGACCTATAGCAATCAGCCCCAGCATTTT.

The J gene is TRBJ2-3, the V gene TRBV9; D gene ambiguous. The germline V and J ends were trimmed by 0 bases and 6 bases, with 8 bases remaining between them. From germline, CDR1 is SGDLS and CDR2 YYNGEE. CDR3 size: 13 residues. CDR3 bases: TGTGCCAGCAGCGTAGCTACGGGTGATACGCAGTATTTT. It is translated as CASSVATGDTQYF.

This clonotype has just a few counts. This CDR3 is CASSPTGPNYGYTF. The DNA of the CDR3 is TGTGCCAGCAGTCCAACAGGGCCTAACTATGGCTACACCTTC. The V call is TRBV28, the J call TRBJ1-2, with D perhaps TRBD1 (6 bases). CDR3 length: 14 residues. Looked up from germline, CDR1 is MDHEN and CDR2 is SYDVKM. The V gene lost 5 bases and the J gene lost 0 bases, with 10 bases spanning the gap.